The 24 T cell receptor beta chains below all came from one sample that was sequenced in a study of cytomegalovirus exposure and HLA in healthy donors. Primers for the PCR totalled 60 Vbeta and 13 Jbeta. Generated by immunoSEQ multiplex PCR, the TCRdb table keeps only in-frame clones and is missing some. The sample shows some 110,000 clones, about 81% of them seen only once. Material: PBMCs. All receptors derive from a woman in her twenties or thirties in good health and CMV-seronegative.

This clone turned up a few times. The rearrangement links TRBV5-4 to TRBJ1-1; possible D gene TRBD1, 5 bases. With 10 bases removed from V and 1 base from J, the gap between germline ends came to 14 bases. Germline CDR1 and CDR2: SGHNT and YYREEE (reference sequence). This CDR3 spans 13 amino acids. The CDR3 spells CAPGGGGNTEAFF. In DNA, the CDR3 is TGTGCCCCGGGAGGTGGGGGGAACACTGAAGCTTTCTTT.

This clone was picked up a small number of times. The CDR3 sequence is CASSFSYRTRAPGELFF. Written as DNA, the CDR3 is TGTGCCAGCAGCTTCTCATACCGGACTAGGGCCCCCGGGGAGCTGTTTTTT. This rearrangement joins TRBV7-2 to TRBJ2-2; 7 bases map to TRBD2. Germline lookup yields CDR1 SGHTA and CDR2 FQGNSA. V gave up 3 bases and J gave up 6 bases; unmatched junction bases: 13. CDR3 length: 17 residues.

The CDR3 region is CASSLFSDRGLSEQYF. The CDR3 coding sequence is TGTGCCAGCAGCTTGTTTAGTGACAGGGGGCTGAGCGAGCAGTACTTC. The rearrangement links TRBV5-5 to TRBJ2-7; 10 positions agree with TRBD1. The length of the CDR3 is 16 residues. The ends lost 1 base at V and 6 bases at J; junction bases unmatched: 10. Germline loops: CDR1 SGHKS, CDR2 YYEKEE (reference sequence). Full variable domain (outside the CDR3, taken from reference TRBV5-5 and TRBJ2-7): DAGVTQSPTHLIKTRGQQVTLRCSPISGHKSVSWYQQVLGQGPQFIFQYYEKEERGRGNFPDRFSARQFPNYSSELNVNALLLGDSALYLCASSLFSDRGLSEQYFGPGTRLTVT.

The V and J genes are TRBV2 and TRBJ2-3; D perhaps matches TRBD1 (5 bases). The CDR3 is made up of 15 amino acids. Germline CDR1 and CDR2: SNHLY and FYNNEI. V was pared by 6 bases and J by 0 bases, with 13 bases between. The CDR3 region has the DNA TGTGCCAGCAGCGCTACAGGCGCTAGCACAGATACGCAGTATTTT. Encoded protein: CASSATGASTDTQYF.

In DNA form, the CDR3 reads TGTGCCTGGAGCCCCCAGGGGCAGGGTCGGGGCGAGCAGTACTTC. It codes for CAWSPQGQGRGEQYF. This chain uses TRBV30 with TRBJ2-7; D might be TRBD1 (6 bases). Germline loops: CDR1 GTSNPN, CDR2 SVGIG (reference sequence). The V and J ends lost 3 bases and 6 bases respectively, with 21 bases between them. CDR3 size: 15 residues.

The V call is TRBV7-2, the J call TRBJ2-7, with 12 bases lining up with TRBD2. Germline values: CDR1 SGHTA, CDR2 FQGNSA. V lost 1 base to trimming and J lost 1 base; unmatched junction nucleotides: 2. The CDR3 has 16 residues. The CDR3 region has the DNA TGTGCCAGCAGCTTAGATCTAGCGGGAGGGTCCTACGAGCAGTACTTC. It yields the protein CASSLDLAGGSYEQYF.

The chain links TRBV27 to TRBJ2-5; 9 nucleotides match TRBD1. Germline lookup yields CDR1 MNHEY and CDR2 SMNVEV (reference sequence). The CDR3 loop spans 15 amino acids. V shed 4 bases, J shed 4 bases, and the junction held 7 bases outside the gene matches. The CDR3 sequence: CASSSRTGALETQYF. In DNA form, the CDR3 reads TGTGCCAGCAGTTCCCGGACAGGGGCGCTAGAGACCCAGTACTTC.

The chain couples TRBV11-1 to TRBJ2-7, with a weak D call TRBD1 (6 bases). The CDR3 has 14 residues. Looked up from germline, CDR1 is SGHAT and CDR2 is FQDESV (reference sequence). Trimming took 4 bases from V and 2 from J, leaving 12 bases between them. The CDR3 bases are TGTGCCAGCAGCTCGAGAACAGGGCCCTACGAGCAGTACTTC. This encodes CASSSRTGPYEQYF.

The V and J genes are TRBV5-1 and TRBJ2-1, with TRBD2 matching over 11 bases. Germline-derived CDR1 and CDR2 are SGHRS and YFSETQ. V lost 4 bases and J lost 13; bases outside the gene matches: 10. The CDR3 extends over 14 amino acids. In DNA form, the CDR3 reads TGCGCCAGCAGCGAGGGACTAGCGGCCTCCCCCCAGTTCTTC. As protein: CASSEGLAASPQFF.

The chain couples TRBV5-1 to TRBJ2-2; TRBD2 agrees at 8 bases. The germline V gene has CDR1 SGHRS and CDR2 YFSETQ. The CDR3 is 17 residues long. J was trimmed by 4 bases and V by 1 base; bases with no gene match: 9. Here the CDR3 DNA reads TGCGCCAGCAGCTTGTTTGCCTCGGGGGGGGGCACCGGGGAGCTGTTTTTT. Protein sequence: CASSLFASGGGTGELFF.

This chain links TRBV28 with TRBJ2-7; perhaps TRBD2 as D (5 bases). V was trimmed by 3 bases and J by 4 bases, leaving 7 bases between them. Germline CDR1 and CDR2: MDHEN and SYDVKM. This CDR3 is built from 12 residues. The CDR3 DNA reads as TGTGCCAGCAGTTTGCGAGGGTACGAGCAGTACTTC. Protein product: CASSLRGYEQYF. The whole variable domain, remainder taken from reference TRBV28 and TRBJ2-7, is DVKVTQSSRYLVKRTGEKVFLECVQDMDHENMFWYRQDPGLGLRLIYFSYDVKMKEKGDIPEGYSVSREKKERFSLILESASTNQTSMYLCASSLRGYEQYFGPGTRLTVT.

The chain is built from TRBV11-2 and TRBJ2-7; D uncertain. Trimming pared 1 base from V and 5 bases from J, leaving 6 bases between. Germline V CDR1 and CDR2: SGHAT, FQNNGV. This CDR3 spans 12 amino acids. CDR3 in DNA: TGTGCCAGCAGCTTAGGTACAGACGAGCAGTACTTC. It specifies CASSLGTDEQYF.

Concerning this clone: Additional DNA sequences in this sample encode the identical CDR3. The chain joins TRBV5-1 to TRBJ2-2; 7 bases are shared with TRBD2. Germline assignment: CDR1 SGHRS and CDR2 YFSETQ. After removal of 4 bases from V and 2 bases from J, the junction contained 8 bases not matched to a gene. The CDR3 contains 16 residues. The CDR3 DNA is TGCGCCAGCAGCCTGGGGGGGACTACCAACACCGGGGAGCTGTTTTTT. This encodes CASSLGGTTNTGELFF.

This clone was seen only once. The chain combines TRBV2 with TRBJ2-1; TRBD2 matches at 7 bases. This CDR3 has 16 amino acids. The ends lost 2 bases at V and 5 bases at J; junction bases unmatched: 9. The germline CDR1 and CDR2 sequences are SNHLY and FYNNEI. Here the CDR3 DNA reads TGTGCCAGCAGTGAACGTATTCGACTAGCTAACAATGAGCAGTTCTTC. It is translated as CASSERIRLANNEQFF.

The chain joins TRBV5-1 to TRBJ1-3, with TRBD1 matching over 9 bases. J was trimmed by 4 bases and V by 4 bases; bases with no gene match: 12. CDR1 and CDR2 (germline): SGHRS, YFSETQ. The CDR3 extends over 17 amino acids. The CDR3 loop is CASSLQIQGATGNTIYF. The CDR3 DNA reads TGCGCCAGCAGCCTACAGATACAGGGGGCGACCGGAAACACCATATATTTT.

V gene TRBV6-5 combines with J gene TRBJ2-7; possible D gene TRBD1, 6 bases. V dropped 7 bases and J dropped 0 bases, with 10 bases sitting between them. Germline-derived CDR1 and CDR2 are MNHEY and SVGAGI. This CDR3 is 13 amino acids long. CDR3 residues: CASKRGSSYEQYF. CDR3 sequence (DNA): TGTGCCAGCAAGAGGGGGAGCTCCTACGAGCAGTACTTC.

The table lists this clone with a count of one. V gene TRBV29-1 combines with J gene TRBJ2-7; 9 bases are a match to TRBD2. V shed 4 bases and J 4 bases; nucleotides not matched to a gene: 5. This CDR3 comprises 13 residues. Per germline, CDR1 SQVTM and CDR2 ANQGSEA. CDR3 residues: CSVGGSGRYEQYF. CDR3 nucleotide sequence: TGCAGCGTTGGAGGAAGCGGGAGGTACGAGCAGTACTTC.

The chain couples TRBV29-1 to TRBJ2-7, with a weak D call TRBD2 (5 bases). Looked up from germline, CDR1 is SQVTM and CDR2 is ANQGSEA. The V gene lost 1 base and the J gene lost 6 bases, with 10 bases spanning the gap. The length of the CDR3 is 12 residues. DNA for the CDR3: TGCAGCGTTGAAGGCCTAGCTTTCGAGCAGTACTTC. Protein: CSVEGLAFEQYF.

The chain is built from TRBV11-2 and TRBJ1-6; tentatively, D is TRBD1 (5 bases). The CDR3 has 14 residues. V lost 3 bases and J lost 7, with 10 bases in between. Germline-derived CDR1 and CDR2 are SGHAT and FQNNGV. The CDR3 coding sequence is TGTGCCAGCAGCTTGGGGCGACGCAATTCACCCCTCCACTTT. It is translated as CASSLGRRNSPLHF.

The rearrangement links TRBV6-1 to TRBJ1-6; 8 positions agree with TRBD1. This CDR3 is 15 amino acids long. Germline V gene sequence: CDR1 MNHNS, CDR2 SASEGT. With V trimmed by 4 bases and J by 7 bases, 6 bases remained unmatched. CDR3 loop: CASSADRGGNSPLHF. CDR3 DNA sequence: TGTGCCAGCAGTGCTGACAGGGGAGGCAATTCACCCCTCCACTTT.

The CDR3 spells CASSLTGGGFTDTQYF. The DNA for the CDR3 is TGTGCCAGCAGCTTAACAGGCGGGGGGTTCACAGATACGCAGTATTTT. V is TRBV7-3 and J is TRBJ2-3, with 8 bases that match TRBD2. Per germline, CDR1 SGHTA and CDR2 FQGTGA. V shed 0 bases, J shed 2 bases, and the junction held 4 bases outside the gene matches. CDR3 length equals 16 residues.

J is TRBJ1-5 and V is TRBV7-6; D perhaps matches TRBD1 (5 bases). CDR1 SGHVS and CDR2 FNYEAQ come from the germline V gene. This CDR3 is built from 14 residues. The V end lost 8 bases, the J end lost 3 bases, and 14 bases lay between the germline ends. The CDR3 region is CASAGQGNNQPQHF. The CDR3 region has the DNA TGTGCCAGCGCCGGCCAGGGAAACAATCAGCCCCAGCATTTT.

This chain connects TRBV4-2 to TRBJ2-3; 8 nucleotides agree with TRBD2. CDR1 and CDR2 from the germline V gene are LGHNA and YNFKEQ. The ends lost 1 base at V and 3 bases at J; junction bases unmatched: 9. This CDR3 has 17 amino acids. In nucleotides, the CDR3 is TGTGCCAGCAGCCAAGCCCGGGGTAGCGGGGCGACAGATACGCAGTATTTT. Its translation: CASSQARGSGATDTQYF.

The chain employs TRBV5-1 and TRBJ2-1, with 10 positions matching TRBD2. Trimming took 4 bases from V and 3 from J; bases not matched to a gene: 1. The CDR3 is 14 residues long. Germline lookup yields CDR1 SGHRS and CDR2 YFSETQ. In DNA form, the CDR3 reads TGCGCCAGCAGCCCTAGCGGGGGCTACAATGAGCAGTTCTTC. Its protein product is CASSPSGGYNEQFF.